The subject of this entry is one T cell receptor beta chain. This entry comes from a study of blood T cell repertoires in COVID-19. Turning to the study itself: Samples representing acute and convalescent COVID-19 were sourced from the United States, Italy and Spain.

Assay: immunoSEQ multiplex PCR; the TCRdb copy retains only in-frame clones and omits some. In the table there are under 150,000 clones, roughly 80% of which are singletons. This clonotype was sampled from a man aged 50-60 years with active or convalescent COVID-19. Sequencing was carried out using peripheral blood.

The CDR3 bases are TGTGCCAGCAGCCGTCAGGGGACTAGCGGGGACAATGAGCAGTTCTTC. This encodes CASSRQGTSGDNEQFF. The chain employs TRBV7-2 and TRBJ2-1; TRBD2 matches at 13 bases. The CDR3 sequence is 16 residues long. V lost 5 bases to trimming and J lost 5 bases; unmatched junction nucleotides: 6. In germline, CDR1 is SGHTA, CDR2 FQGNSA.